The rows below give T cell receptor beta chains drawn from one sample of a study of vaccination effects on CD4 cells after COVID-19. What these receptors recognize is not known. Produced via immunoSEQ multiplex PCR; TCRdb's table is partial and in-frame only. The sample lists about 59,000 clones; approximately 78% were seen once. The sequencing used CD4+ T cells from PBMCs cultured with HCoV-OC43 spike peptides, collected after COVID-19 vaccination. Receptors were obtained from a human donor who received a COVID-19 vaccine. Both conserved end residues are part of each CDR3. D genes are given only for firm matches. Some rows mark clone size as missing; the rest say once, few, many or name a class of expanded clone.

CASWDGAPSANYGYTF TGTGCCAGTTGGGACGGGGCCCCCTCCGCTAACTATGGCTACACCTTC - TRBJ1-2 TRBV19 -
CASSYARGPQETQYF TGTGCCAGCAGTTACGCCAGGGGGCCACAAGAGACCCAGTACTTC TRBD1 TRBJ2-5 TRBV6-5 -
CASSNQDLQWETQYF TGTGCCAGCTCGAATCAGGACTTGCAATGGGAGACCCAGTACTTC - TRBJ2-5 TRBV18 -
CATRKGYYGYTF TGTGCCACCCGGAAGGGATACTATGGCTACACCTTC - TRBJ1-2 TRBV19 once
CASSQDWRNTEAFF TGCGCCAGCAGCCAAGATTGGAGGAACACTGAAGCTTTCTTT - TRBJ1-1 TRBV4-3 few
CASSFQGYNEQFF TGTGCCAGCAGCTTTCAGGGATACAATGAGCAGTTCTTC - TRBJ2-1 TRBV5-6 -
CASSRGGRSNQPQHF TGTGCCAGCAGCCGGGGGGGCCGAAGCAATCAGCCCCAGCATTTT - TRBJ1-5 TRBV5-6 -
CASSQARPSSPNKEKLFF TGTGCCAGCAGCCAAGCACGACCCAGCAGCCCAAACAAAGAAAAACTGTTTTTT - TRBJ1-4 TRBV3-1/TRBV3-2 few
CASSYDPWATEAFF TGTGCCAGCAGCTACGATCCATGGGCCACTGAAGCTTTCTTT - TRBJ1-1 TRBV5-8 few
CASSSRSGTGNSPLHF TGTGCCAGCAGCTCGCGCTCCGGGACCGGGAATTCACCCCTCCACTTT - TRBJ1-6 TRBV7-3 few
CASSYVGGKETQYF TGTGCCAGCAGTTACGTGGGGGGAAAAGAGACCCAGTACTTC - TRBJ2-5 TRBV6-2/TRBV6-3 few
CASSTGFSGNTIYF TGTGCCAGCAGTACAGGGTTCTCTGGAAACACCATATATTTT - TRBJ1-3 TRBV6-5 once
CASQTSTDTQYF TGTGCCAGCCAAACAAGCACAGATACGCAGTATTTT - TRBJ2-3 TRBV6-5 -
CASSRYRNTEAFF TGTGCCAGCTCCCGGTACAGGAACACTGAAGCTTTCTTT - TRBJ1-1 TRBV6-5 once
CASSQDEVTQFF TGCGCCAGCAGCCAAGACGAGGTGACGCAGTTCTTC - TRBJ2-1 TRBV4-1 -
CASSPPTERNTIYF TGTGCCAGCTCACCACCAACAGAGAGAAACACCATATATTTT - TRBJ1-3 TRBV18 -
CSAANPNEKLFF TGCAGCGCCGCAAACCCTAATGAAAAACTGTTTTTT - TRBJ1-4 TRBV29-1 -
CASSSQGNTEAFF TGTGCCAGTAGTAGCCAGGGGAACACTGAAGCTTTCTTT - TRBJ1-1 TRBV19 -
CASSLGGWSTDTQYF TGCGCCAGCAGCTTGGGGGGCTGGAGCACAGATACGCAGTATTTT - TRBJ2-3 TRBV5-1 -
CASSESSPGRINTGELFF TGCGCCAGCAGTGAGTCGAGCCCCGGCAGGATCAACACCGGGGAGCTGTTTTTT - TRBJ2-2 TRBV10-2 -
CASSLIRGLANTGELFF TGCGCCAGCAGCTTGATAAGAGGGTTAGCGAACACCGGGGAGCTGTTTTTT - TRBJ2-2 TRBV5-1 -
CASSLVASRVGETQYF TGCGCCAGCAGCTTGGTGGCTAGTAGGGTCGGAGAGACCCAGTACTTC - TRBJ2-5 TRBV5-1 -
CASSVTSSRETQYF TGTGCCAGCAGTGTTACTAGCTCCCGGGAGACCCAGTACTTC - TRBJ2-5 TRBV7-2 once
CASSQAGWRYSPLHF TGTGCCAGCAGCCAAGCAGGGTGGCGGTATTCACCCCTCCACTTT - TRBJ1-6 TRBV7-2 -
CASSFLRDRGVDEQFF TGTGCCAGCAGTTTCCTGCGGGACAGGGGAGTCGATGAGCAGTTCTTC TRBD1 TRBJ2-1 TRBV28 -
CASSRGLAGLETQYF TGCGCCAGCAGCCGAGGACTAGCGGGGTTGGAGACCCAGTACTTC TRBD2 TRBJ2-5 TRBV4-3 -
CASSLGSLRQGKNTEAFF TGTGCCAGCAGCTTAGGGAGCCTAAGACAGGGGAAGAACACTGAAGCTTTCTTT TRBD1 TRBJ1-1 TRBV7-9 -
CASSSPDRANYGYTF TGTGCCAGCAGCTCCCCCGACAGGGCTAACTATGGCTACACCTTC TRBD1 TRBJ1-2 TRBV5-4 few
CASMQGARIYDGYTF TGTGCCAGCATGCAGGGGGCAAGGATTTATGATGGCTACACCTTC TRBD1 TRBJ1-2 TRBV28 few
CASSYSGLYGYTF TGTGCCAGCAGTTACTCAGGCCTCTATGGCTACACCTTC - TRBJ1-2 TRBV6-2/TRBV6-3 -
CASIGHQRSGANVLTF TGTGCCAGCATAGGGCACCAACGCTCTGGGGCCAACGTCCTGACTTTC - TRBJ2-6 TRBV2 -
CASSWTGTAYGYTF TGCGCCAGCAGCTGGACCGGGACAGCCTATGGCTACACCTTC TRBD1 TRBJ1-2 TRBV5-1 once
CASRWGDANTGELFF TGTGCCAGTAGGTGGGGGGACGCGAACACCGGGGAGCTGTTTTTT - TRBJ2-2 TRBV19 -
CASSYSVDPPSYNEQFF TGTGCCAGCAGTTACTCCGTCGACCCCCCCTCCTACAATGAGCAGTTCTTC - TRBJ2-1 TRBV6-2/TRBV6-3 -
CASSPLSSGNTIYF TGTGCCAGCAGCCCCCTCAGCTCTGGAAACACCATATATTTT - TRBJ1-3 TRBV9 -
CAWSPKGPLRVEKLFF TGTGCCTGGAGTCCCAAGGGACCACTACGGGTTGAAAAACTGTTTTTT - TRBJ1-4 TRBV30 -
CAISDDGAYNEQFF TGTGCCATCAGTGACGACGGGGCCTACAATGAGCAGTTCTTC - TRBJ2-1 TRBV10-3 -
CATSDLRGNTIYF TGTGCCACCAGTGATTTGCGTGGAAACACCATATATTTT - TRBJ1-3 TRBV24-1 -
CASSLEGRVTGELFF TGTGCCAGCAGCTTAGAGGGCAGGGTCACCGGGGAGCTGTTTTTT - TRBJ2-2 TRBV7-2 few
CASSLGGAKNIQYF TGCGCCAGCAGCTTGGGGGGGGCCAAAAACATTCAGTACTTC - TRBJ2-4 TRBV5-1 -
CASREAGSTDTQYF TGCGCCAGTCGAGAAGCGGGGAGTACAGATACGCAGTATTTT TRBD2 TRBJ2-3 TRBV10-1 -
CSVGGPEVWGTQYF TGCAGCGTTGGGGGTCCGGAGGTTTGGGGTACGCAGTATTTT - TRBJ2-3 TRBV29-1 -
CASSLARGQGTGELFF TGCGCCAGCAGCTTGGCCAGGGGACAGGGCACCGGGGAGCTGTTTTTT TRBD1 TRBJ2-2 TRBV5-1 few
CASSSTEKIVTEAFF TGCGCCAGCAGCTCCACAGAAAAAATCGTCACTGAAGCTTTCTTT - TRBJ1-1 TRBV5-1 -
CASSQGFFNEQFF TGCGCCAGCAGCCAAGGATTTTTCAATGAGCAGTTCTTC - TRBJ2-1 TRBV4-1 -
CASSLRNLGLQGTEAFF TGTGCCAGCAGCCTACGAAACTTGGGACTTCAGGGCACTGAAGCTTTCTTT - TRBJ1-1 TRBV21-1 -
CAISEAGQDYGYTF TGTGCCATCAGTGAAGCGGGACAGGACTATGGCTACACCTTC TRBD1 TRBJ1-2 TRBV10-3 -
CASGSGANTQYF TGTGCTAGTGGTTCGGGAGCCAATACGCAGTATTTT - TRBJ2-3 TRBV12-5 -
CASSLRLAGNEQFF TGTGCCAGCAGCTTGAGACTAGCGGGTAATGAGCAGTTCTTC TRBD2 TRBJ2-1 TRBV5-4 -
CASSYGGTVNGYTF TGTGCCAGCAGTTACGGCGGGACAGTTAATGGCTACACCTTC TRBD1 TRBJ1-2 TRBV6-5 -
CAISQRQGNTEAFF TGTGCCATCAGCCAACGACAGGGGAACACTGAAGCTTTCTTT TRBD1 TRBJ1-1 TRBV10-3 -
CASSAANSNQPQHF TGTGCCAGCAGTGCAGCAAATAGCAATCAGCCCCAGCATTTT - TRBJ1-5 TRBV2 few